This T cell receptor beta chain derives from a study of T cell repertoires in cytomegalovirus infection. About the study: Used in the study were CMV epitopes, some recently identified and HLA-C-restricted, others well-studied and HLA-B-restricted. Carrying CMV and the relevant HLA type showed in public TCR beta signatures.

There are a few counts of this clonotype. As yet, its antigen is unknown. Germline assignment: CDR1 SGHVS and CDR2 FNYEAQ. The CDR3 is 12 amino acids. V was clipped by 5 bases and J by 6 bases, with 9 bases between them. TCRdb redid the calling of the reads with MiXCR, one entry per CDR3 protein. This sample has about 830,000 distinct CDR3 sequences; 30% to 35% occur once, and the top ten carry around 11%. Regarding the study as a whole: It was HLA-C-restricted CMV-specific TCR beta clonotypes that dominated the response ex vivo.

The chain links TRBV7-6 to TRBJ2-3; TRBD2 is a possible D gene (6 bases). The clonotype was recovered from a human donor in good health (CMV status not recorded). Some clones in this sample may be carry-over from other donors' samples. Sequencing was performed on cultured CD8+ T cells from PBMCs, taken from culture after CMV antigen stimulation. In DNA, the CDR3 is TGTGCCAGCAGCCGACTAGAGGATACGCAGTATTTT. Its translation is CASSRLEDTQYF.